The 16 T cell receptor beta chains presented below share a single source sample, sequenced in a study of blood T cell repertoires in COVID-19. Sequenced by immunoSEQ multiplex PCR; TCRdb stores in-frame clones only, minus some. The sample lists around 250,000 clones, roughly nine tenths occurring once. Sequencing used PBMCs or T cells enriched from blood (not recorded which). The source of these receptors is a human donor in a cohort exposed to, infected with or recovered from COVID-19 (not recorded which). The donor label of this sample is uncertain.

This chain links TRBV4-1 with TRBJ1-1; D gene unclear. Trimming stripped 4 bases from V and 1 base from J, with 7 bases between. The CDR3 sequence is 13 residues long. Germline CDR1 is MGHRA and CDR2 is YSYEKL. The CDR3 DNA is TGCGCCAGCAGCCCCGTTCCGAACACTGAAGCTTTCTTT. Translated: CASSPVPNTEAFF.

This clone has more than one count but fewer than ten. CDR3 amino acids: CASTHMTKDIPPLGYGYTF. The CDR3 DNA follows: TGTGCCAGCACCCACATGACGAAGGACATACCTCCTCTAGGCTATGGCTACACCTTC. The chain recombines TRBV11-2 with TRBJ1-2; tentatively, D is TRBD1 (5 bases). Per germline, CDR1 SGHAT and CDR2 FQNNGV. Trimming removed 7 bases from V and 4 bases from J, with 31 bases in between. The CDR3 runs to 19 residues.

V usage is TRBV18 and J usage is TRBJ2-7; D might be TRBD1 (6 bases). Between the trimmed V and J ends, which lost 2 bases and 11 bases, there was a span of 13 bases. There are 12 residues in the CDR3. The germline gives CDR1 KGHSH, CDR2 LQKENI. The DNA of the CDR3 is TGTGCCAGCTCACCAGGACAGCCGGTGAAGTACTTC. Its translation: CASSPGQPVKYF. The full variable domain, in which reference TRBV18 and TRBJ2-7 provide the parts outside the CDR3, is NAGVMQNPRHLVRRRGQEARLRCSPMKGHSHVYWYRQLPEEGLKFMVYLQKENIIDESGMPKERFSAEFPKEGPSILRIQQVVRGDSAAYFCASSPGQPVKYFGPGTRLTVT.

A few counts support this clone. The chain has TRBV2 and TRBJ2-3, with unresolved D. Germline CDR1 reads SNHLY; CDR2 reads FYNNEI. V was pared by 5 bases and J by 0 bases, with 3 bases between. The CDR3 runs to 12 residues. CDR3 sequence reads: CASSTSTDTQYF. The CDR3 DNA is TGTGCCAGCAGTACTAGCACAGATACGCAGTATTTT.

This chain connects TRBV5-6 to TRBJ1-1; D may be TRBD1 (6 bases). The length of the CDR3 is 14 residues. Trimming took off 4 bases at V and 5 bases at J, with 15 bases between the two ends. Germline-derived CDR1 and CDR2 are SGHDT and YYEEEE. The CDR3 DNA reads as TGTGCCAGCAGCCGGGGGGCGGGGCAGACTGAAGCTTTCTTT. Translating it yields CASSRGAGQTEAFF.

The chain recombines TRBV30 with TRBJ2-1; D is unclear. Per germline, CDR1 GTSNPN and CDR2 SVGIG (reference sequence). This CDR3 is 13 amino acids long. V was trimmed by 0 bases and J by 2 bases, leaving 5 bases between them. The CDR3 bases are TGTGCCTGGAGTGTGGGCACCTACAATGAGCAGTTCTTC. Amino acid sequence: CAWSVGTYNEQFF.

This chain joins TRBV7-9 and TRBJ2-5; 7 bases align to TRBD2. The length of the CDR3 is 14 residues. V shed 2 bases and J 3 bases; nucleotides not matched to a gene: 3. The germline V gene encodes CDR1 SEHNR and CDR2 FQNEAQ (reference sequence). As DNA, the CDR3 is TGTGCCAGCAGCTTACGGCTAGCGGAAGAGACCCAGTACTTC. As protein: CASSLRLAEETQYF.

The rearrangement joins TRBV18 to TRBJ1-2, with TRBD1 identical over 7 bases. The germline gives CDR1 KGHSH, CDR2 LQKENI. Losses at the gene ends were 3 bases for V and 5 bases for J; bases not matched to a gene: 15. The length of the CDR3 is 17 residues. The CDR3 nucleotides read TGTGCCAGCTCACCCGGACAGGCCATGACTGGGGGTTATGGCTACACCTTC. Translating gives CASSPGQAMTGGYGYTF.

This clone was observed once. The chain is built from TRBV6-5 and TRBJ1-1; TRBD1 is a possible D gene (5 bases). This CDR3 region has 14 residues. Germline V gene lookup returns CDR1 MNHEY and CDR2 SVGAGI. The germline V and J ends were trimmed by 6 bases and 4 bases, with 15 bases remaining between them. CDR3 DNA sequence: TGTGCCAGCAGCACCAGGGTGGGAAGCACTGAAGCTTTCTTT. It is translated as CASSTRVGSTEAFF.

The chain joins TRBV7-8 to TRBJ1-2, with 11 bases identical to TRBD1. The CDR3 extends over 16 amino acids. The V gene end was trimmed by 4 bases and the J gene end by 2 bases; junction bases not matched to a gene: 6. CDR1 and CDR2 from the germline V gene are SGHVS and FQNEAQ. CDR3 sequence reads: CASSYGQGAGNYGYTF. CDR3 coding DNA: TGTGCCAGCAGCTACGGACAGGGGGCGGGAAACTATGGCTACACCTTC.

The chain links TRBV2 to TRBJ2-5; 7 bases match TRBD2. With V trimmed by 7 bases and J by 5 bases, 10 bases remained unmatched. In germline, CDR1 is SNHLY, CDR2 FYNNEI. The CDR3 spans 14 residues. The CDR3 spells CASNRDYGRETQYF. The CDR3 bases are TGTGCCAGCAATCGGGACTATGGTCGGGAGACCCAGTACTTC.

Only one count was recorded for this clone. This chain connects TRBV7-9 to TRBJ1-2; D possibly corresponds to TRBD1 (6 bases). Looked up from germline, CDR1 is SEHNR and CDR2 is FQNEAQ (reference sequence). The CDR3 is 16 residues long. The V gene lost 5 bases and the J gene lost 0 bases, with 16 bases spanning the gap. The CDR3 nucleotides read TGTGCCAGCAGCACCGCTGACAGGAACGCTAACTATGGCTACACCTTC. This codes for CASSTADRNANYGYTF.

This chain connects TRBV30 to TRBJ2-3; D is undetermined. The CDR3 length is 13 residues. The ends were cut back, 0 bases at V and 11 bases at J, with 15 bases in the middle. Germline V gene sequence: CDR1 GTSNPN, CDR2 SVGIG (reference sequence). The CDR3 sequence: CAWSVRSTLGQYF. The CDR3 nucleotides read TGTGCCTGGAGTGTACGGAGCACTCTAGGGCAGTATTTT.

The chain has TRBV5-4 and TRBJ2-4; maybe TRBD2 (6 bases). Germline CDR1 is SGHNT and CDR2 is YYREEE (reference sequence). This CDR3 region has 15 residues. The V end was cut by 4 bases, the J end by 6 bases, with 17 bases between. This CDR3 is CASSAGLPNSNIQYF. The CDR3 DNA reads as TGTGCCAGCAGCGCGGGACTCCCCAACTCAAACATTCAGTACTTC.

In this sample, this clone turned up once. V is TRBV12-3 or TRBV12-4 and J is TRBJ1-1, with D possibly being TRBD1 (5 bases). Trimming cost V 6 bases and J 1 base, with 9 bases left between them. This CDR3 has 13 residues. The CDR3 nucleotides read TGTGCCAGCAGGGGCGACAGGAACACTGAAGCTTTCTTT. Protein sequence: CASRGDRNTEAFF.

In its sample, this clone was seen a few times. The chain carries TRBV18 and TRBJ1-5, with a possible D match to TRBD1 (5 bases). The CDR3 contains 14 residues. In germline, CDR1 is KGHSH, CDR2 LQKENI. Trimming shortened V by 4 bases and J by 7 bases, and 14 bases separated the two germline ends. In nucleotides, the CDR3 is TGTGCCAGCTCACTCGGACAAGATGGGCAGCCCCAGCATTTT. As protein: CASSLGQDGQPQHF.